This TCR beta chain was identified during a study of OX40 agonist ivuxolimab in advanced cancers. Background on the study: Antecedent anti-PD-1, anti-PD-L1 or anti-CTLA-4 therapy was permissible, with roughly 36% having received some.

Details on this clone: Its antigen remains unidentified.

Trimming took 1 base from V and 5 from J, leaving 6 bases between them. This CDR3 has 14 residues. CDR1 is MGHDK and CDR2 is SYGVNS in the germline V gene. Notes on the study in general: Which antigen the expanded peripheral T cells recognized is unknown.

Assay used: immunoSEQ multiplex PCR; TCRdb lists only in-frame clones, some missing. Of roughly 34,000 clones detected, over 80% appear once; the ten largest clones hold approximately 2%. This material consisted of CD4+ or CD8+ T cells sorted from blood, taken in a trial of the OX40 agonist ivuxolimab. This sequence originates from an adult with an advanced solid tumor such as melanoma, head and neck, liver or kidney cancer. The chain recombines TRBV25-1 with TRBJ1-6; no clear D gene. As DNA, the CDR3 is TGTGCCAGCAGTGAATCAGGACATAATTCACCCCTCCACTTT. Protein sequence: CASSESGHNSPLHF.